The source of this T cell receptor beta chain is a study of T cells in Graves' hyperthyroidism and ophthalmopathy. This CDR3 has 11 residues. It was RNA transcripts that yielded the amplified TCR beta CDR3 regions. An initial round of RT-PCR targeting the TCR CDR3 relied on the HTBI primer set. MiXCR, run by TCRdb on the multiplex PCR reads, gives a single entry per CDR3 protein. Of around 800,000 distinct CDR3 sequences listed, 35% to 40% are singletons. Notes on this clonotype: A junction boundary mismatches the germline segment, possibly from a read error.

The receptor comes from a man aged 18 to 30 with Graves' hyperthyroidism. The sequenced sample consisted of blood. The V call is TRBV12-3 or TRBV12-4, the J call TRBJ1-5; D is undetermined. CDR3 in DNA: TGTTCCAGCAGTTTCGGCCAGCCCCAGCATTTT. This translates into CSSSFGQPQHF.